This T cell receptor beta chain was sequenced in a study of Ad26.COV2.S vaccination and SARS-CoV-2 variants. Looking at the study overall: Intramuscularly, Ad26.COV2.S was given either once or twice, 56 days apart.

Study observations and caveats: Total responses of T cells may have been underestimated by the analyses of TCR breadth and depth.

About this clone: The target antigen is unknown.

Deletions cut 7 bases from V and 6 bases from J, with 10 bases between. The CDR3 sequence is 11 residues long. In germline, CDR1 is MGHDK, CDR2 SYGVNS. The repertoire was sequenced with immunoSEQ multiplex PCR; TCRdb's copy has only in-frame clones and lacks some. The table records 410,000 or so clones, about 90% of them present only once. The treatment is: 15 to 20 received Ad26.COV2.S at low or high dose, single or two shots; 5 received placebo; per-sample allocation not given. The samples were gathered on day 63 after the first injection of vaccine or placebo. Ad26.COV2.S expressed prefusion-stabilized spike from the original Wuhan strain.

The sequence came from a person aged 18-60 years who received the Ad26.COV2.S COVID-19 vaccine or a placebo. The V gene is TRBV25-1, the J gene TRBJ2-7; a possible D gene is TRBD1 (6 bases). Here the sequenced sample was peripheral blood, taken in a trial of Ad26.COV2.S vaccine versus placebo. The CDR3 spells CASKQGGEQYF. Here the CDR3 DNA reads TGTGCCAGCAAACAGGGCGGCGAGCAGTACTTC.